This TCR beta chain was sequenced for a study of T cell repertoires in cytomegalovirus infection. In the case of this clonotype: Its antigen is still unknown.

V was clipped by 4 bases and J by 0 bases; unmatched bases: 6. This CDR3 is 16 amino acids long. CDR1 and CDR2 (germline): SGDLS, YYNGEE. MiXCR was run by TCRdb on the reads, yielding one entry per CDR3 protein. This repertoire shows around 710,000 distinct CDR3 sequences, 29% found once; its top ten account for roughly 13%. The rearrangement uses TRBV9 and TRBJ2-2; 7 nucleotides align to TRBD1. The TCR originated in a human donor in good health (CMV status not recorded). Some clones in this sample may be carry-over from other donors' samples. Sequenced material: cultured CD8+ T cells from PBMCs, taken from culture after CMV antigen stimulation. The DNA for the CDR3 is TGTGCCAGCAGCCAAGGGGGCGGCTCGAACACCGGGGAGCTGTTTTTT. It codes for CASSQGGGSNTGELFF.